This TCR beta chain was captured by sequencing in a study of a mutant IDH1 vaccine in newly diagnosed glioma. Looking at the study overall: Commencement of vaccination occurred 4-6 weeks following radiotherapy alone, or concurrently with temozolomide cycles. Study-wide points: The authors found pseudoprogression apparently unrelated to changes in top peripheral T cell clonotypes.

The time point denotes: week 23, last vaccination. In the vaccine, a single dose held 300 ug of the mutant IDH1 20-mer peptide, along with topical imiquimod. A single count supports this clone. Its antigen is not known. Germline loops: CDR1 SGHDT, CDR2 YYEEEE. V was pared by 4 bases and J by 4 bases, with 11 bases between. There are 13 residues in the CDR3. Only in-frame clones appear in the TCRdb table, and some are missing; sequencing was by immunoSEQ multiplex PCR. The sample lists about 77,000 clones; more than 80% were seen once. The material sequenced was PBMCs, taken from a glioma patient whose treatment included an IDH1 peptide vaccine. The J gene is TRBJ2-5, the V gene TRBV5-6; tentatively, D is TRBD1 or TRBD2 (5 bases each). This TCR came from a woman aged 45-59 years with glioma. The CDR3 sequence: CASSRAGAETQYF. The CDR3 nucleotides are TGTGCCAGCAGCCGAGCCGGGGCAGAGACCCAGTACTTC.